This T cell receptor (beta chain) was captured by sequencing in a study of blood T cells in healthy people across ages. Study in general: Template switching caught about one barcoded beta molecule for each two T cells. Study conclusions and caveats: Conclusively comparing naive with antigen-experienced cells was impossible with unsorted PBMCs.

This clonotype turned up a few times. The target antigen is unknown. V was pared by 2 bases and J by 0 bases, with 5 bases between. Germline CDR1 and CDR2: SGHTA and FQGTGA. This CDR3 has 14 amino acids. Through a sample-barcoded 5' primer and a J-beta primer mix, a second PCR was run for roughly 6 to 11 cycles. TCRdb analysed the 5' RACE reads with MiXCR anew, one entry per CDR3 protein. Counted here are roughly 1,700,000 distinct CDR3 sequences, roughly 27% occurring once; the ten biggest clones make up roughly 8%. The receptor's source is a woman in her 30s in good health. The J gene is TRBJ2-1, the V gene TRBV7-3; D remains unclear. The sample comprised blood. CDR3 DNA sequence: TGTGCCAGCAGCTTACACGACTCCTACAATGAGCAGTTCTTC. This codes for CASSLHDSYNEQFF.